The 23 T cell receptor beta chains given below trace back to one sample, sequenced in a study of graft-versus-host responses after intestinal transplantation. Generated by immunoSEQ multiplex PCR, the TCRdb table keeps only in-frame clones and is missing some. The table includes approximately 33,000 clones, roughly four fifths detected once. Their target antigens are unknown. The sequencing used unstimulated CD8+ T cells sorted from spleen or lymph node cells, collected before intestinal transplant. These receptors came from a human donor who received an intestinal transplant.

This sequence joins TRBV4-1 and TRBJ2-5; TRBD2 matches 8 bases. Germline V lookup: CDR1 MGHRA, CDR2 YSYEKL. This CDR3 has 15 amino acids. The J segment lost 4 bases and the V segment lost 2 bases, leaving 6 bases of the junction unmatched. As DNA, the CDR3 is TGCGCCAGCAGCCAACCGAGCGGGGGAAGAGAGACCCAGTACTTC. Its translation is CASSQPSGGRETQYF.

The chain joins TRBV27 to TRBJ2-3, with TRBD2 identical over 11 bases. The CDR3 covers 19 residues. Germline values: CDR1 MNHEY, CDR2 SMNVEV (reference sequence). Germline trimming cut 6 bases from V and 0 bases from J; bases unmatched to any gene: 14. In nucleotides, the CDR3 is TGTGCCAGCAGCTTAACCGGGACTAGCGGAAAAGCTAGCACAGATACGCAGTATTTT. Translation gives CASSLTGTSGKASTDTQYF.

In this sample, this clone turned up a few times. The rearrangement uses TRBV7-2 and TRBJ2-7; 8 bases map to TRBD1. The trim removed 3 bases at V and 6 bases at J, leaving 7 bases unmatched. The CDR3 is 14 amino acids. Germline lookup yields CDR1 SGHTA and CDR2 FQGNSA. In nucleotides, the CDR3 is TGTGCCAGCAGCTTCCCCGGGACAGGTAGCGAGCAGTACTTC. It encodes CASSFPGTGSEQYF.

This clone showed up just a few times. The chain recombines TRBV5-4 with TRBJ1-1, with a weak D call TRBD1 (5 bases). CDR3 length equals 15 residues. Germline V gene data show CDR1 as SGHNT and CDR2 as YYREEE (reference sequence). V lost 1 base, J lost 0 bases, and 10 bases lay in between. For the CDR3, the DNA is TGTGCCAGCAGCTTGCACGGGGGATTGAACACTGAAGCTTTCTTT. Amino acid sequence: CASSLHGGLNTEAFF.

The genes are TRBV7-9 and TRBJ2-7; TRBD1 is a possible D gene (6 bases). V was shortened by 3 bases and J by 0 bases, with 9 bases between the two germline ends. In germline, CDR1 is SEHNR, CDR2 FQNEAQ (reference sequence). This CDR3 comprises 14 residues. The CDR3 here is CASSLRQDSYEQYF. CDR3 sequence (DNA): TGTGCCAGCAGCTTGAGACAGGACTCCTACGAGCAGTACTTC.

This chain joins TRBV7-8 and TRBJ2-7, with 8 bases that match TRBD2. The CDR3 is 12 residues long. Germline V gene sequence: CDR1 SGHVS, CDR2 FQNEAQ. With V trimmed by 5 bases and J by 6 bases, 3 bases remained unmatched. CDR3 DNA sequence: TGTGCCAGCAGCCCCGGGAGGGGCGAGCAGTACTTC. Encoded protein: CASSPGRGEQYF.

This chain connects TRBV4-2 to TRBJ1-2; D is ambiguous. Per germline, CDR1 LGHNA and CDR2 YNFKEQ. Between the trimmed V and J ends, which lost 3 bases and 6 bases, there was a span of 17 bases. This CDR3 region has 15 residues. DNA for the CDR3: TGTGCCAGCAGCCAGGCTGATGGGAGGGTTCATGGCTACACCTTC. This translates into CASSQADGRVHGYTF.

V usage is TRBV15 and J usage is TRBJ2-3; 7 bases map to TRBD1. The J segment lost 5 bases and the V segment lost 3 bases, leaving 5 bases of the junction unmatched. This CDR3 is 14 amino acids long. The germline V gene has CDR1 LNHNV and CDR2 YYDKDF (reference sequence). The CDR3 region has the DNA TGTGCCACCAGCAGCGACAGGGTAGGAGATACGCAGTATTTT. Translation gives CATSSDRVGDTQYF.

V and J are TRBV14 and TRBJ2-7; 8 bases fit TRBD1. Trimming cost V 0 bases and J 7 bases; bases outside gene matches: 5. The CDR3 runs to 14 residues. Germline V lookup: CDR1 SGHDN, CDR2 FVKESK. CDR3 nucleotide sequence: TGTGCCAGCAGCCAAGATCTCACAGGGGGAGAGCAGTACTTC. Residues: CASSQDLTGGEQYF. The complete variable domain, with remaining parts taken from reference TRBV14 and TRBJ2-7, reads EAGVTQFPSHSVIEKGQTVTLRCDPISGHDNLYWYRRVMGKEIKFLLHFVKESKQDESGMPNNRFLAERTGGTYSTLKVQPAELEDSGVYFCASSQDLTGGEQYFGPGTRLTVT.

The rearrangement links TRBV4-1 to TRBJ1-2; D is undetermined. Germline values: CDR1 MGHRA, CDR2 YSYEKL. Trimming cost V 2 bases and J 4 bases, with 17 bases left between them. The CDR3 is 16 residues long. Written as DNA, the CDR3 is TGCGCCAGCAGCCAATCTAAGATGAGGGAGAGCTATGGCTACACCTTC. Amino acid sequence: CASSQSKMRESYGYTF.

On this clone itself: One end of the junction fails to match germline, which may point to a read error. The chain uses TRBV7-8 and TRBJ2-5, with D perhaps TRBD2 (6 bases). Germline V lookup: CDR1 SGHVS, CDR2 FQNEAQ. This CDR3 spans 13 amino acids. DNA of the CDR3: TGTGCCAGCAGCTTAGCGATTAAACGGGACTTGGACTTC. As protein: CASSLAIKRDLDF.

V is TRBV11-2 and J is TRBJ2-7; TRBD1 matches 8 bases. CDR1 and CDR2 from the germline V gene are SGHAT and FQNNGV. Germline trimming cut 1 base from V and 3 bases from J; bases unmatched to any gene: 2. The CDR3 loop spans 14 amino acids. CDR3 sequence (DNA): TGTGCCAGCAGCTTAGTGGGACAGGTCTACGAGCAGTACTTC. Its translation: CASSLVGQVYEQYF.

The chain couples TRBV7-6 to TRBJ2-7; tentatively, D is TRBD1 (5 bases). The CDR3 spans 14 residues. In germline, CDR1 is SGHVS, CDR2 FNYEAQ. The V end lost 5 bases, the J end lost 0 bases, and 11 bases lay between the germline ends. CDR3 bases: TGTGCCAGCAGCACTGCTAGGGGCTCCTACGAGCAGTACTTC. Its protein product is CASSTARGSYEQYF.

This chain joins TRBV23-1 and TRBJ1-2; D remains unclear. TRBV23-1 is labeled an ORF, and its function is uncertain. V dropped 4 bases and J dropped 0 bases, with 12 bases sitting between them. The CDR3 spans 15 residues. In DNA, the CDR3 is TGCGCCAGCAGTCGCTTAAGTACTTCTAACTATGGCTACACCTTC. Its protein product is CASSRLSTSNYGYTF.

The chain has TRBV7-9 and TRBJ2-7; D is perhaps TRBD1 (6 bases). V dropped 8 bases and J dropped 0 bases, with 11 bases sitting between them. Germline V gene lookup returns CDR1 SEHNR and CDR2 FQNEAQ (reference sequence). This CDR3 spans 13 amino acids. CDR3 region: CASAGAISYEQYF. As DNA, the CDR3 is TGTGCCAGCGCAGGGGCGATCTCCTACGAGCAGTACTTC.

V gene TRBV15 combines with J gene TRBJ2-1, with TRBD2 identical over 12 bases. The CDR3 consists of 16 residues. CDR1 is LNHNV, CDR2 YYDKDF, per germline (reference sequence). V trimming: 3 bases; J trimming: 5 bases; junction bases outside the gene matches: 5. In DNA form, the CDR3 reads TGTGCCACCAGCAGCGGGACTAGCGGGCCCCACAATGAGCAGTTCTTC. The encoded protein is CATSSGTSGPHNEQFF.

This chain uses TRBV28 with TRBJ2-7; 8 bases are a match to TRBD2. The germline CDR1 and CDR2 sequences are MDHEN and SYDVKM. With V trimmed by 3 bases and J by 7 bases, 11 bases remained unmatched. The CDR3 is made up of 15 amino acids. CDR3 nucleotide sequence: TGTGCCAGCAGTTTTTTCCCAGCGGGAGATCGGGAGCAGTACTTC. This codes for CASSFFPAGDREQYF.

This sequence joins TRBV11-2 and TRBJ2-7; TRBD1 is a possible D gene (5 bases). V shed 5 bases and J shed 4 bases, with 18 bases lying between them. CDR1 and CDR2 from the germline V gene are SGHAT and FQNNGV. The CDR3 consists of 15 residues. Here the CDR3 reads CASSPPGRLQYEQYF. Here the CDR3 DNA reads TGTGCCAGCAGCCCGCCAGGGCGTCTACAATACGAGCAGTACTTC.

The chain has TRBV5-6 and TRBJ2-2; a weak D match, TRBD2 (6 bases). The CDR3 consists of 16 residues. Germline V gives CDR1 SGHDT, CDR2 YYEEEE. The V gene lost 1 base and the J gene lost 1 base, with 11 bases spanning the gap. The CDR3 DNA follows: TGTGCCAGCAGCTTGTTTGGGGGGATGAACACCGGGGAGCTGTTTTTT. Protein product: CASSLFGGMNTGELFF.

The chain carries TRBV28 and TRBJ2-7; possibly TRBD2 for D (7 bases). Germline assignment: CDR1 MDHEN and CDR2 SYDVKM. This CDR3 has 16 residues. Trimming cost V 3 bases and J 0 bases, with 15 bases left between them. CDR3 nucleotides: TGTGCCAGCAGTTTGTGGGGGGGGCCGAGCTCCTACGAGCAGTACTTC. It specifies CASSLWGGPSSYEQYF. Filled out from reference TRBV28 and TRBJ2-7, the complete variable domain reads DVKVTQSSRYLVKRTGEKVFLECVQDMDHENMFWYRQDPGLGLRLIYFSYDVKMKEKGDIPEGYSVSREKKERFSLILESASTNQTSMYLCASSLWGGPSSYEQYFGPGTRLTVT.

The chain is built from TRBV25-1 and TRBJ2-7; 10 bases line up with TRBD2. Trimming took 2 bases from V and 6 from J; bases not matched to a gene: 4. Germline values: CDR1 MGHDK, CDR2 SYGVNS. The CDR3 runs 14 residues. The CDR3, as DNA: TGTGCCAGCAGTGAAGAACTAGCGGGAATCGAGCAGTACTTC. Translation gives CASSEELAGIEQYF.

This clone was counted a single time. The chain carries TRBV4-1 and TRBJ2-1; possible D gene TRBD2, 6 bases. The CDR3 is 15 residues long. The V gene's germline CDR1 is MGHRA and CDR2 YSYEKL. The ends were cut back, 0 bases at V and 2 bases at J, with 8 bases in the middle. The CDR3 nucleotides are TGCGCCAGCAGCCAAGAGCCGGGGGCCTACAATGAGCAGTTCTTC. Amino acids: CASSQEPGAYNEQFF.

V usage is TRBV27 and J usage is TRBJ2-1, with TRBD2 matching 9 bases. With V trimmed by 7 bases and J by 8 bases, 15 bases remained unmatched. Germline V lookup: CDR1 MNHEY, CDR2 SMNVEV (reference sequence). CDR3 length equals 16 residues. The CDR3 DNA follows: TGTGCCAGCACCTCTTTACTAGCGGGTGGGAGGGATGAGCAGTTCTTC. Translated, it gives CASTSLLAGGRDEQFF.